Listed here are 14 T cell receptor beta chains from one sample, sequenced in a study of T cells expressing NK-cell markers. Reprocessing the 5' RACE reads, TCRdb reports a single entry for every CDR3 protein and omits DNA. The sample data list under 200,000 distinct CDR3 sequences. Sequenced material: blood T cells: a sorted CD56 or NKG2C T cell subset, CD4+ or CD8+ T cells, or bulk PBMC T cells (not recorded which). The receptors shown here come from a woman between 18 and 69 years old in good health.

The J gene is TRBJ1-2, the V gene TRBV2; with no DNA, the TCRdb D assignment of TRBD1 cannot be verified. Germline V gene lookup returns CDR1 SNHLY and CDR2 FYNNEI. The CDR3 has 13 amino acids. The CDR3 protein is CASRADRGHGYTF.

This chain uses TRBV6-1 with TRBJ2-6. This CDR3 has 15 amino acids. The germline V gene encodes CDR1 MNHNS and CDR2 SASEGT. CDR3: CASSNGQPGANVLTF.

The chain recombines TRBV5-1 with TRBJ2-2; the D gene TCRdb calls, TRBD2, cannot be checked with no DNA. The CDR3 runs to 13 residues. The germline CDR1 and CDR2 sequences are SGHRS and YFSETQ. The CDR3 sequence is CASGARAPGELFF.

The chain employs TRBV5-1 and TRBJ2-2; with no DNA, the TCRdb D assignment of TRBD1 cannot be verified. CDR1 is SGHRS and CDR2 is YFSETQ in the germline V gene. This CDR3 is 17 amino acids long. This chain's CDR3 is CASSPGAQGSDTGELFF. Based on the CDR3 plus reference TRBV5-1 and TRBJ2-2, the full variable domain is KAGVTQTPRYLIKTRGQQVTLSCSPISGHRSVSWYQQTPGQGLQFLFEYFSETQRNKGNFPGRFSGRQFSNSRSEMNVSTLELGDSALYLCASSPGAQGSDTGELFFGEGSRLTVL.

The gene calls are TRBV29-1 and TRBJ2-3; lacking DNA, the TRBD2 call made by TCRdb goes unchecked. Germline CDR1 and CDR2: SQVTM and ANQGSEA. This CDR3 has 16 amino acids. This CDR3 reads CSVDGTIAGGVDTQYF.

V gene TRBV5-1 combines with J gene TRBJ2-3; TCRdb's D call of TRBD2 is untestable without DNA. Germline V lookup: CDR1 SGHRS, CDR2 YFSETQ. CDR3 length: 18 amino acids. CDR3 region: CASSAGLAGGSPTDTQYF.

The J gene is TRBJ2-1, the V gene TRBV2. The CDR3 has 11 amino acids. Per the germline V gene, CDR1 is SNHLY and CDR2 is FYNNEI. The CDR3 sequence: CASSGRDEQFF.

The chain is built from TRBV3-1 and TRBJ2-3; TCRdb names TRBD2, which stays unverified in the absence of DNA. Per the germline V gene, CDR1 is LGHDT and CDR2 is YNNKEL (reference sequence). The length of the CDR3 is 14 residues. This CDR3 reads CASSSGVRTDTQYF.

The V and J genes are TRBV20-1 and TRBJ2-1; absent DNA, TCRdb's TRBD2 call cannot be checked. The CDR3 has 20 residues. From germline, CDR1 is DFQATT and CDR2 SNEGSKA (reference sequence). CDR3: CSATVLRGPPTSGGNNEQFF.

This chain links TRBV24-1 with TRBJ2-7. The CDR3 loop spans 13 amino acids. Germline values: CDR1 KGHDR, CDR2 SFDVKD. This CDR3 is CATSSSGLYEQYF.

V gene TRBV6-5 combines with J gene TRBJ2-6. The CDR3 has 16 amino acids. Germline assignment: CDR1 MNHEY and CDR2 SVGAGI. This CDR3 reads CASSYSTGSGANVLTF.

The chain has TRBV18 and TRBJ2-3. The V gene's germline CDR1 is KGHSH and CDR2 LQKENI. The CDR3 runs 15 residues. The CDR3 loop is CASSPQGGSTDTQYF.

V is TRBV29-1 and J is TRBJ2-1. CDR1 and CDR2 (germline): SQVTM, ANQGSEA. The CDR3 length is 12 residues. The CDR3 region is CSVERSYNEQFF.

The genes are TRBV12-3 or TRBV12-4 and TRBJ2-1; TCRdb's D call of TRBD2 is untestable without DNA. CDR3 length: 16 residues. CDR3 region: CASSIIAAWEYNEQFF.